This T cell receptor (beta chain) originates from a study of cytomegalovirus exposure and HLA in healthy donors. The V and J ends lost 2 bases and 6 bases, in that order; junction bases with no gene match: 8. Germline V lookup: CDR1 MNHNS, CDR2 SASEGT. The CDR3 is 16 amino acids. TCRdb keeps only in-frame clones here, not all; method: immunoSEQ multiplex PCR. The repertoire consists of some 180,000 clones, with about 81% occurring once and the leading ten covering around 1.2%. The sequenced material came from PBMCs. The chain employs TRBV6-1 and TRBJ2-4; 9 nucleotides line up with TRBD2. This clonotype was sampled from a woman aged 25 to 39 in good health and CMV-seronegative. Here the CDR3 reads CASSERRAGGINIQYF. The CDR3 DNA is TGTGCCAGCAGTGAACGTCGAGCGGGAGGAATAAACATTCAGTACTTC.